This T cell receptor (beta chain) was captured by sequencing in a study of T-cell reconstitution after alpha-beta-depleted transplantation in children. Unique molecular identifiers were built into the TCRbeta library. In TCRdb, the PCR reads were re-called with MiXCR into one record per CDR3 protein. The sample contains some 300,000 distinct CDR3 sequences, roughly a tenth of which appear only once. This clonotype occurred many times. The CDR3 has 14 residues. V lost 10 bases and J 2 bases, leaving 16 bases between the germline ends. Germline values: CDR1 ENHRY, CDR2 SYGVKD. This clonotype originated in a boy under three years old with acute myeloid leukemia, due to receive a stem cell transplant. The chain joins TRBV10-3 to TRBJ2-3; TRBD1 might be the D (5 bases). Sample: PBMCs, taken before TCRalphabeta/CD19-depleted stem cell transplant. The CDR3 DNA sequence: TGTGCCACGACACAGGATCCTAACACAGATACGCAGTATTTT. Protein sequence: CATTQDPNTDTQYF.